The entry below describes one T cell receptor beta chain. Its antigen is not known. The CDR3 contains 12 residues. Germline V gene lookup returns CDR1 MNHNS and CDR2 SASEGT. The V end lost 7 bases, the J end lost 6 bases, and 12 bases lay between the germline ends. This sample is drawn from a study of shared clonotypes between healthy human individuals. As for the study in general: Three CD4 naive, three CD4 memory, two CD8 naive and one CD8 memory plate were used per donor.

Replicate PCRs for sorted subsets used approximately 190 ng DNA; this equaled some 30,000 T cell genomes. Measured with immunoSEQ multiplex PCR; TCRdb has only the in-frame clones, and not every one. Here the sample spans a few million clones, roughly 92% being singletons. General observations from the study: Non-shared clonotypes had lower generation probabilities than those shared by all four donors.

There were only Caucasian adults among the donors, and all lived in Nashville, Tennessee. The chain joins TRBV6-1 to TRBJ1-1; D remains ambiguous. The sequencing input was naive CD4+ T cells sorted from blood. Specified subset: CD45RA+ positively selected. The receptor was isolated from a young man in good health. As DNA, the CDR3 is TGTGCCAGCATGGGCAGTGTGGCTGAAGCTTTCTTT. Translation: CASMGSVAEAFF.